A selection of T cell receptor beta chains follows, all from one sample in a study of T cells in Graves' hyperthyroidism and ophthalmopathy. From the multiplex PCR reads, TCRdb called clonotypes with MiXCR, one entry per CDR3 protein. The sample holds 150,000 or so distinct CDR3 sequences, less than 10% seen once. The sequencing sample was made of blood. The receptor set was obtained from a woman between 18 and 30 years old with Graves' hyperthyroidism that later progressed to Graves' ophthalmopathy. The conserved cysteine and the conserved F or W are not part of the CDR3 here. Each record gives: V gene, J gene, CDR3 protein.

>TRBV9|TRBJ2-1
ASSVGGGVREQF
>TRBV7-7|TRBJ1-4
ASSLGDEKLF
>TRBV29-1|TRBJ1-1
SVGDRDTEAF
>TRBV20-1|TRBJ2-1
SARDPVGLNEQF
>TRBV4-1|TRBJ2-1
ATKDRANEQF
>TRBV10-1|TRBJ2-1
ASSESPGSSYNEQF
>TRBV2|TRBJ2-6
ASSYRGITLSGANVLT
>TRBV11-3|TRBJ1-1
ASSQSGTGAAEAF
>TRBV11-2|TRBJ1-1
ASSSGAEAF
>TRBV2|TRBJ1-3
ASSDRGPGNTIY
>TRBV7-9|TRBJ1-1
ASSLAGTSNTEAF
>TRBV5-6|TRBJ1-2
ASSGGRGSLNGYT
>TRBV20-1|TRBJ2-7
SARGVSGGAESYEQY
>TRBV20-1|TRBJ2-3
SARDYLGPSFTDTQY
>TRBV20-1|TRBJ2-5
SARGGRGETQY